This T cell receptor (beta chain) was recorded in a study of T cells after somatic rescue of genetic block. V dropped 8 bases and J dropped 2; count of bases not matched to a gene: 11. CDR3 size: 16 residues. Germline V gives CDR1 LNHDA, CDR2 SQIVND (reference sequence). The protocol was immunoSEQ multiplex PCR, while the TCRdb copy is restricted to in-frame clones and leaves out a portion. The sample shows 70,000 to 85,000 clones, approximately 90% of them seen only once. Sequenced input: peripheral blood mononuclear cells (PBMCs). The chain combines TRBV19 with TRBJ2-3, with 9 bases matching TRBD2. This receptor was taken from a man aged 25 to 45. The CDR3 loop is CASSDQRGATTDTQYF. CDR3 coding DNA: TGTGCCAGTTCCGACCAGCGGGGGGCTACCACAGATACGCAGTATTTT.